This TCR beta chain is drawn from a study of human T cells and chemical hapten exposure (dated by TCRdb to the early 2020s). About the full investigation: For sensitization, 2% DPC in acetone was applied to a roughly 2 cm by roughly 2 cm area of upper inner arm skin. Patch testing was performed on the upper back with Finn chambers containing 0.01% DPC, and the patch tests were scored after 6 days according to International Contact Dermatitis Research Group standards. Patients additionally received weekly therapeutic DPC doses to the scalp throughout the approximately 25-week study period. Blood was sampled from patients pre-sensitization (week 0) and at 2, 6 and about 24 weeks after DPC sensitization. Libraries were pooled for sequencing, and variation in per-sample TCR yields was attributed mainly to small differences in library volumes within the pool. Peripheral blood TCR repertoire changes were tracked in vivo in alopecia patients during primary and secondary sensitization to the hapten diphenylcyclopropenone (DPC). Alopecia areata with under or over 50% scalp involvement, alopecia totalis and alopecia universalis were represented in the patient cohort, which was mostly female. Twenty-nine alopecia patients provided blood for TCR sequencing at one to four time points (pre-sensitization, 2, 6 and 24 weeks).

Per the publication, the time point label means: patch test 1, 2 weeks after DPC sensitization. What this sample's treatment or condition label stands for: therapeutic diphenylcyclopropenone sensitization with weekly scalp DPC. Blood at each patch-test visit was drawn before the patch test was applied. Patients were considered eligible if aged 18 to 70, diagnosed with alopecia and deemed suitable for DPC therapy, and patients were excluded if pregnant. Total RNA was extracted from unfractionated whole blood collected in Tempus Blood RNA tubes. The germline V gene sets CDR1 to SGDLS and CDR2 to YYNGEE. At the junction V is shortened by 3 bases and J by 0 bases, with 10 bases in between. Spanning cysteine to phenylalanine, the CDR3 consists of 16 amino acids. Only the CDR3 DNA is retained, 48 bases long and in frame from the first base. This clonotype was seen only a few times. Its antigen target is currently unknown. Qualities for individual bases were not recorded, and no much larger clone is one base off.

Study-level results and caveats: Significantly more large CDR3 similarity clusters were formed by expanded TCRs than by pre-sensitization or healthy control sets, consistent with antigen-driven responses. Patch test score was positively correlated with the number of PT1 expanded TCRs, with significance at thresholds 8, 16 and 32 but not at 4. Because all patients had alopecia, a presumed autoimmune disease, the immune response of the patients might differ from that of healthy individuals. DPC sensitization did not change the number of TCRs with a frequency above 1 in 1000, and there was no evidence of changes in global repertoire structure. Repeated subsampling changed both the strength of the expansion versus patch-test correlation and the threshold at which the correlation became significant.

Library creation used RACE. Sequenced using a NextSeq 500. Library preparation attached unique molecular identifiers to individual cDNA molecules for quantitative, reproducible TCR counting. Both TCR alpha and TCR beta chains were sequenced from each blood RNA sample. Turning to the authors' computational methods: A median of approximately 96,000 TCRs per sample was observed, with a range of about 23,224 to 750,000. V, J and CDR3 annotation of the TCR reads was performed with the Decombinator software suite. For the PS versus PT1 abundance plots, all samples were subsampled to the same number of TCRs (28,000). TCRs were defined as expanded if absent before sensitization and observed at least eight times at the 2-week time point. TCRdb took the public reads, trimmed them with fastp at Q25, ran MiXCR for clone calling and kept in-frame beta chains. CDR3 protein sequences are deduplicated, and each keeps its most common genes and DNA. TCRdb's processing, not the study's, gives the V and J calls here. The sample profile shows roughly 180,000 distinct CDR3 sequences; approximately 20% of them were found once. The leading ten clones occupy under 8.5% of the sample.

The chain is assembled from TRBV9 and TRBJ2-6, with the D gene too uncertain to name. The sequence came from a woman aged 45-65 years with alopecia areata. Some clones in this sample may be carry-over from other donors' samples. Here the sequenced sample was whole blood, taken in connection with sensitization to the hapten diphenylcyclopropenone (DPC). The base sequence is TGTGCCAGCAGCGGTGAAGGATTCTCTGGGGCCAACGTCCTGACTTTC. The encoded protein is CASSGEGFSGANVLTF.